This record concerns one TCR beta chain sequence. Its antigen is currently unknown. The missing CDR3 end, 3 residues past where the read stops, is filled in from the germline J gene. Assay: immunoSEQ multiplex PCR; the TCRdb copy retains only in-frame clones and omits some. The sample is made up of some 16,000 clones, none counted only once. The sample comes from a study of T cell clonality in common variable immunodeficiency. General study results and limits: Reportedly, TCR beta sequences from common variable immunodeficiency showed fewer deletions and N-nucleotide insertions.

V was pared by 4 bases and J by 8 bases, with 4 bases of the junction left unmatched. The CDR3 has 13 amino acids. The germline gives CDR1 SEHNR, CDR2 FQNEAQ (reference sequence). Heparinized whole blood, roughly 5 to 8 ml, came from each donor. Sequencing was performed on peripheral blood mononuclear cells. V gene TRBV7-9 combines with J gene TRBJ2-1; 8 bases align to TRBD1. The TCR sequence derives from a human donor with common variable immunodeficiency. Here the CDR3 reads CASSSGQGYEQFF. CDR3 DNA, as far as it was read: TGTGCCAGCAGCTCCGGACAGGGCTATGAG.